The present TCR beta chain was sequenced within a study of blood T cells in healthy people across ages. General study results and limits: Age brought a roughly linear fall in TCR beta diversity measured per million T cells. Comparison with aged donors showed that long-lived donors had more naive CD4+ cells and higher diversity. Underestimates were what the diversity estimates from one million T cells were considered to be. A strong correlation between TCR beta diversity and naive T cell percentage was seen.

Concerning this clonotype itself: Its antigen is currently unknown.

Primed by a sample-barcoded 5' primer and a J-beta primer mix, a second PCR proceeded for 7 to 11 cycles. From the 5' RACE reads, TCRdb called clonotypes with MiXCR, one entry per CDR3 protein. The repertoire holds around 1,800,000 distinct CDR3 sequences, with approximately 39% as singletons. Looked up from germline, CDR1 is SQVTM and CDR2 is ANQGSEA. The CDR3 has 14 amino acids. The ends were cut back, 6 bases at V and 0 bases at J, with 11 bases in the middle. Sequenced input: blood. J is TRBJ2-2 and V is TRBV29-1; D possibly matches TRBD1 or TRBD2 (5 bases each). The receptor's source is a human donor in good health. CDR3 region: CSVRGTANTGELFF. DNA for the CDR3: TGCAGCGTGAGAGGGACGGCGAACACCGGGGAGCTGTTTTTT.